This T cell receptor beta chain is from a study of Ad26.COV2.S vaccination and SARS-CoV-2 variants. This clone was seen only a few times. Its antigen is still unknown. V lost 0 bases to trimming and J lost 1 base, with 7 bases between them. Germline CDR1 reads SGHRS; CDR2 reads YFSETQ. This CDR3 has 15 amino acids. Libraries were prepared by immunoSEQ multiplex PCR; TCRdb keeps only in-frame clonotypes and omits some of them. Among about 180,000 clones listed, roughly nine tenths were seen once. Study-wide points: Estimates derived from TCR breadth and depth analyses may have underestimated total T cell responses.

The receptor was derived from a human donor who had recovered from COVID-19. The rearrangement links TRBV5-1 to TRBJ2-2; perhaps TRBD2 as D (5 bases). Source: peripheral blood, taken after recovery from COVID-19. CDR3: CASSLDAGNTGELFF. The CDR3, as DNA: TGCGCCAGCAGCTTGGACGCGGGGAACACCGGGGAGCTGTTTTTT.